This TCR beta chain originates from a study of T cells in tuberculosis. Study background: This South African cohort compared adolescents with or without latent tuberculosis against adults with active tuberculosis. The study's findings and limits: Active tuberculosis alpha repertoires lay closer to GMM-specific TCRs than controls'. Smaller alpha distances in active tuberculosis partly reflected shorter CDR3-alpha lengths.

At study entry, adolescents had tuberculin skin tests and IGRA screening. Sequencing was performed with immunoSEQ multiplex PCR; in TCRdb, only in-frame clones are kept and a portion is missing. The sample has 30,000 to 35,000 clones; 85% to 95% are singletons. With 5 bases clipped from V and 2 bases from J, the junction kept 17 bases outside the gene matches. Germline CDR1 and CDR2: GTSNPN and SVGIG (reference sequence). The CDR3 covers 17 residues. A single count supports this clone. The antigen is unknown. Material for sequencing was PBMCs. The rearrangement links TRBV30 to TRBJ1-2; TRBD1 matches 7 bases. This clonotype originated in a donor under 30 with latent tuberculosis or without tuberculosis infection. Some clones in this sample may be carry-over from other donors' samples. CDR3 sequence reads: CAWYPLGTALGNYGYTF. CDR3 nucleotides: TGTGCCTGGTACCCCCTCGGGACAGCACTAGGGAACTATGGCTACACCTTC.